Listed below are T cell receptor beta chains from one sample, sequenced in a study of radiation and T cells in renal cell carcinoma. The table came from immunoSEQ multiplex PCR; TCRdb's copy has only in-frame clones and leaves some out. The table lists 16,000 or so clones, roughly 50% of them singletons. Here the sequenced sample was tumor tissue, taken from a patient whose treatment included radiotherapy and nephrectomy. The receptors shown here come from a woman aged 55 to 70 with renal cell carcinoma. Each CDR3 is given with its conserved first and last residue. A D gene is named only where the DNA matches it firmly. Rows give clone size only sometimes, using once, few, many, or a class for an expanded clone.

J gene: TRBJ1-2; V gene: TRBV5-4; D gene: -; clone size: -; CDR3 DNA: TGTGCCAGCAGCTTCCTTACCCGGGAGGATGGCTACACCTTC; CDR3 protein: CASSFLTREDGYTF
J gene: TRBJ2-5; V gene: TRBV19; D gene: TRBD2; clone size: -; CDR3 DNA: TGTGCCAGTAGTATGGGCGGGGGGTTCCAAGAGACCCAGTACTTC; CDR3 protein: CASSMGGGFQETQYF
J gene: TRBJ2-2; V gene: TRBV5-6; D gene: -; clone size: medium-sized; CDR3 DNA: TGTGCCAGCAGCTTGGCTGGGACCGGGGAGCTGTTTTTT; CDR3 protein: CASSLAGTGELFF
J gene: TRBJ2-1; V gene: TRBV4-2; D gene: TRBD2; clone size: few; CDR3 DNA: TGTGCCAGCAGCCAAGTATGGTCTAGCGGGGGCAATGAGCAGTTCTTC; CDR3 protein: CASSQVWSSGGNEQFF
J gene: TRBJ2-5; V gene: TRBV11-2; D gene: TRBD2; clone size: -; CDR3 DNA: TGTGCCAGCAGCACCCGGACTAGCGGTTGGGAGACCCAGTACTTC; CDR3 protein: CASSTRTSGWETQYF
J gene: TRBJ1-5; V gene: TRBV27; D gene: TRBD1; clone size: -; CDR3 DNA: TGTGCCAGCAGTACCGGACAGGGAACACCCCAGCATTTT; CDR3 protein: CASSTGQGTPQHF
J gene: TRBJ1-6; V gene: TRBV27; D gene: TRBD1; clone size: -; CDR3 DNA: TGTGCCAGCAGTCTTACACAGGGGAGCTCCTATAATTCACCCCTCCACTTT; CDR3 protein: CASSLTQGSSYNSPLHF
J gene: TRBJ1-2; V gene: TRBV11-2; D gene: TRBD1; clone size: few; CDR3 DNA: TGTGCCAGCAGCTCGGACAGGATCTATGGCTACACCTTC; CDR3 protein: CASSSDRIYGYTF
J gene: TRBJ1-1; V gene: TRBV28; D gene: -; clone size: few; CDR3 DNA: TGTGCCAGCAGTTTAGGGAGGGGGACCACTGAAGCTTTCTTT; CDR3 protein: CASSLGRGTTEAFF
J gene: TRBJ2-7; V gene: TRBV4-1; D gene: TRBD2; clone size: many; CDR3 DNA: TGCGCCAGCAGCCAAGGACTAGCGGGAGGATTAACCGAGCAGTACTTC; CDR3 protein: CASSQGLAGGLTEQYF
J gene: TRBJ1-1; V gene: TRBV9; D gene: -; clone size: few; CDR3 DNA: TGTGCCAGCAGCGTAGTCAGTCGACAGATGAACACTGAAGCTTTCTTT; CDR3 protein: CASSVVSRQMNTEAFF
J gene: TRBJ1-2; V gene: TRBV5-1; D gene: -; clone size: -; CDR3 DNA: TGCGCCAGCAGCTTGTTAGGTGGTGGGACATCTTATGGCTACACCTTC; CDR3 protein: CASSLLGGGTSYGYTF
J gene: TRBJ1-1; V gene: TRBV18; D gene: TRBD1; clone size: few; CDR3 DNA: TGTGCCAGCTCACCACCGGGACAGGGTGCATTCACTGAAGCTTTCTTT; CDR3 protein: CASSPPGQGAFTEAFF
J gene: TRBJ2-1; V gene: TRBV4-2; D gene: TRBD2; clone size: -; CDR3 DNA: TGTGCCAGCAGCCAAGATGAACTAGCGGGTGAGCAGTTCTTC; CDR3 protein: CASSQDELAGEQFF
J gene: TRBJ1-5; V gene: TRBV5-4; D gene: TRBD1; clone size: few; CDR3 DNA: TGTGCCAGCAGCCAAGACGACAGGGGCAATCAGCCCCAGCATTTT; CDR3 protein: CASSQDDRGNQPQHF
J gene: TRBJ1-2; V gene: TRBV25-1; D gene: TRBD1; clone size: -; CDR3 DNA: TGTGCCAGCAGGGAACAGGGGGCGGATGGCTACACCTTC; CDR3 protein: CASREQGADGYTF
J gene: TRBJ1-5; V gene: TRBV19; D gene: -; clone size: -; CDR3 DNA: TGTGCCAGTAGTATCGTTGTGGGGTTCTCCTACAATCAGCCCCAGCATTTT; CDR3 protein: CASSIVVGFSYNQPQHF
J gene: TRBJ1-2; V gene: TRBV18; D gene: -; clone size: -; CDR3 DNA: TGTGCCAGCTCACTTTCACAAGGACGGTCTGGCTATGGCTACACCTTC; CDR3 protein: CASSLSQGRSGYGYTF
J gene: TRBJ1-1; V gene: TRBV19; D gene: TRBD1; clone size: -; CDR3 DNA: TGTGCCAGTAGTACAGGGGGCGGGAGGACTGAAGCTTTCTTT; CDR3 protein: CASSTGGGRTEAFF
J gene: TRBJ2-7; V gene: TRBV11-2; D gene: -; clone size: -; CDR3 DNA: TGTGCCAGCAGCTTAGGGATTTTCGAGCAGTACTTC; CDR3 protein: CASSLGIFEQYF
J gene: TRBJ2-1; V gene: TRBV19; D gene: -; clone size: -; CDR3 DNA: TGTGCCAGTAGTATATCAGGGGTTGGGGACAATGAGCAGTTCTTC; CDR3 protein: CASSISGVGDNEQFF
J gene: TRBJ1-5; V gene: TRBV9; D gene: TRBD1; clone size: once; CDR3 DNA: TGTGCCAGCAGCGCGACAGGGGAAGGTCAGCCCCAGCATTTT; CDR3 protein: CASSATGEGQPQHF
J gene: TRBJ2-7; V gene: TRBV9; D gene: TRBD1; clone size: few; CDR3 DNA: TGTGCCAGCAGCGTAGAAGGGGGCGGTTACGAGCAGTACTTC; CDR3 protein: CASSVEGGGYEQYF
J gene: TRBJ2-3; V gene: TRBV29-1; D gene: TRBD1; clone size: -; CDR3 DNA: TGCAGCGCCTCAACCGGGACAGGGCGCGCAGATACGCAGTATTTT; CDR3 protein: CSASTGTGRADTQYF
J gene: TRBJ2-7; V gene: TRBV5-1; D gene: TRBD1; clone size: -; CDR3 DNA: TGCGCCAGCAGCATGACAGGGGGAATCTACGAGCAGTACTTC; CDR3 protein: CASSMTGGIYEQYF
J gene: TRBJ1-4; V gene: TRBV28; D gene: TRBD1; clone size: -; CDR3 DNA: TGTGCCAGCAGGACAGGGAATAACAGGGAAAAACTGTTTTTT; CDR3 protein: CASRTGNNREKLFF
J gene: TRBJ2-3; V gene: TRBV5-6; D gene: TRBD2; clone size: -; CDR3 DNA: TGTGCCAGCAGCCTACCGGGACTAGGGCCAGATACGCAGTATTTT; CDR3 protein: CASSLPGLGPDTQYF
J gene: TRBJ2-7; V gene: TRBV4-3; D gene: TRBD1; clone size: -; CDR3 DNA: TGCGCCAGCAGCCAAGGGGGACAGGGGGGGCCCCAGCAGTACTTC; CDR3 protein: CASSQGGQGGPQQYF
J gene: TRBJ2-7; V gene: TRBV7-9; D gene: TRBD1; clone size: few; CDR3 DNA: TGTGCCAGCAGCTCCGGGACAGTCTACGAGCAGTACTTC; CDR3 protein: CASSSGTVYEQYF
J gene: TRBJ2-2; V gene: TRBV11-2; D gene: -; clone size: -; CDR3 DNA: TGTGCCAGCAGCCCTTTCCCGCTAGCGTCGAACACCGGGGAGCTGTTTTTT; CDR3 protein: CASSPFPLASNTGELFF
J gene: TRBJ1-5; V gene: TRBV6-4; D gene: -; clone size: few; CDR3 DNA: TGTGCCAGCATGACTGGGGGCAGCAATCAGCCCCAGCATTTT; CDR3 protein: CASMTGGSNQPQHF
J gene: TRBJ1-6; V gene: TRBV5-1; D gene: -; clone size: -; CDR3 DNA: TGCGCCAGCAGCTTCACCTCCTATAATTCACCCCTCCACTTT; CDR3 protein: CASSFTSYNSPLHF
J gene: TRBJ2-5; V gene: TRBV11-1; D gene: -; clone size: once; CDR3 DNA: TGTGCCAGCAGCTTCGGCGGAGAGTGGGAAGAGACCCAGTACTTC; CDR3 protein: CASSFGGEWEETQYF
J gene: TRBJ1-2; V gene: TRBV18; D gene: TRBD1; clone size: few; CDR3 DNA: TGTGCCAGCTCACCAGGGACAGCCCAGAGGGGCTACACCTTC; CDR3 protein: CASSPGTAQRGYTF
J gene: TRBJ2-7; V gene: TRBV5-1; D gene: -; clone size: -; CDR3 DNA: TGCGCCAGCAGCTTGGATTGGACAACCTACGAGCAGTACTTC; CDR3 protein: CASSLDWTTYEQYF
J gene: TRBJ2-5; V gene: TRBV13; D gene: -; clone size: few; CDR3 DNA: TGTGCCAGCACCCCGGGTCAGCGGGAGACCCAGTACTTC; CDR3 protein: CASTPGQRETQYF
J gene: TRBJ2-3; V gene: TRBV5-1; D gene: TRBD1; clone size: -; CDR3 DNA: TGCGCCAGCAGCCCGGGACAGGGCCCAGATACGCAGTATTTT; CDR3 protein: CASSPGQGPDTQYF
J gene: TRBJ1-1; V gene: TRBV20-1; D gene: TRBD1; clone size: few; CDR3 DNA: TGCAGCCTCGACAGGGGCCCCGGATCTTTCTTT; CDR3 protein: CSLDRGPGSFF
J gene: TRBJ1-1; V gene: TRBV11-2; D gene: -; clone size: once; CDR3 DNA: TGTGCCAGCAGCTTAGACAGGGTGAACACTGAAGCTTTCTTT; CDR3 protein: CASSLDRVNTEAFF
J gene: TRBJ1-5; V gene: TRBV28; D gene: -; clone size: few; CDR3 DNA: TGTGCCAGCGCGGGGGGGGGTAGCAATCAGCCCCAGCATTTT; CDR3 protein: CASAGGGSNQPQHF
J gene: TRBJ2-2; V gene: TRBV29-1; D gene: TRBD1; clone size: many; CDR3 DNA: TGCAGCGTGACCGGGACAGGGGGCGGGGAGCTGTTTTTT; CDR3 protein: CSVTGTGGGELFF
J gene: TRBJ2-6; V gene: TRBV7-9; D gene: -; clone size: -; CDR3 DNA: TGTGCCAGCAGCTATGGGGCCAACGTCCTGACTTTC; CDR3 protein: CASSYGANVLTF
J gene: TRBJ2-5; V gene: TRBV25-1; D gene: TRBD2; clone size: few; CDR3 DNA: TGTGCCAGCAGTGATCTCATGACTAGCGTGGAGACCCAGTACTTC; CDR3 protein: CASSDLMTSVETQYF
J gene: TRBJ2-7; V gene: TRBV9; D gene: -; clone size: -; CDR3 DNA: TGTGCCAGCGCCTTAAAATCCGGAGTCCTCGAGCAGTACTTC; CDR3 protein: CASALKSGVLEQYF
J gene: TRBJ2-7; V gene: TRBV27; D gene: TRBD1; clone size: -; CDR3 DNA: TGTGCCAGCACCCAACAGGGGTCCTACGAGCAGTACTTC; CDR3 protein: CASTQQGSYEQYF
J gene: TRBJ2-7; V gene: TRBV19; D gene: -; clone size: few; CDR3 DNA: TGTGCCAGTAGTTTACTTCCAGGAACGGGGGATTACGAGCAGTACTTC; CDR3 protein: CASSLLPGTGDYEQYF
J gene: TRBJ2-1; V gene: TRBV29-1; D gene: TRBD1; clone size: -; CDR3 DNA: TGCAGCGCCGCAGGACAGGGGTGGAACAATGAGCAGTTCTTC; CDR3 protein: CSAAGQGWNNEQFF
J gene: TRBJ2-5; V gene: TRBV9; D gene: -; clone size: -; CDR3 DNA: TGTGCCAGCAGGCATCAAGGGGAGGAGACCCAGTACTTC; CDR3 protein: CASRHQGEETQYF
J gene: TRBJ1-4; V gene: TRBV9; D gene: -; clone size: -; CDR3 DNA: TGTGCCAGCAGCGTAGGGGTGGGTAATGAAAAACTGTTTTTT; CDR3 protein: CASSVGVGNEKLFF